A selection of T cell receptor beta chains follows, all from one sample in a study of blood T cells in healthy people across ages. One entry per CDR3 protein results from TCRdb running MiXCR on the 5' RACE reads. The data show some 700,000 distinct CDR3 sequences, with about 40% seen just once and more than 20% held by the top ten. The sample taken for sequencing was blood. Receptors originate from a woman aged 60-75 years in good health. The CDR3 runs from the conserved cysteine through the conserved F or W. Fields, in order: clone size, J gene, V gene, D gene, CDR3 DNA, CDR3 protein. A D gene is named only where the DNA matches it firmly. Clone size is not always given. Where it is, it says once, few, many or a class for expanded clones.

NA	TRBJ2-3	TRBV6-6	NA	TGTGCCAGCAGTTACGTCCAGGGGCTCGGCACAGATACGCAGTATTTT	CASSYVQGLGTDTQYF
few	TRBJ2-5	TRBV13	NA	TGTGCCAGCAGCTTCCCCGAGGGGGTTGTAGAGACCCAGTACTTC	CASSFPEGVVETQYF
NA	TRBJ1-1	TRBV20-1	TRBD1	TGCAGTGCTAGACCCCGACAGGGGTGGACTGAAGCTTTCTTT	CSARPRQGWTEAFF
NA	TRBJ2-7	TRBV5-5	NA	TGTGCCAGCAGTCAAGACTGGCTAGACGAGCAGTACTTC	CASSQDWLDEQYF
NA	TRBJ2-7	TRBV20-1	NA	TGCAGTGCTATTTTGGGGACGGACGCCTACGAGCAGTACTTC	CSAILGTDAYEQYF
few	TRBJ2-5	TRBV20-1	NA	TGCAGTGCTAGAGATAGGGGCTGGGCGGTTGCGGAGACCCAGTACTTC	CSARDRGWAVAETQYF
many	TRBJ1-5	TRBV24-1	TRBD1	TGTGCCACCTCCTGGGACAGGGGGCACCAGCCCCAGCATTTT	CATSWDRGHQPQHF
NA	TRBJ1-3	TRBV7-2	TRBD1	TGTGCCAGCAGCCCGTGGGAGACAGGGAGCACCATATATTTT	CASSPWETGSTIYF
many	TRBJ2-1	TRBV20-1	TRBD2	TGCAGTGCTACCAGGAGCGGGACCTACAATGAGCAGTTCTTC	CSATRSGTYNEQFF
NA	TRBJ2-1	TRBV6-2/TRBV6-3	NA	TGTACCAGCTATACCAGCGACCGTAGCTCCTACAATGAGCCGTTCTTC	CTSYTSDRSSYNEPFF
few	TRBJ1-5	TRBV9	NA	TGTGCCAGCAGCGGAGGGAGCAATCAGCCCCAGCATTTT	CASSGGSNQPQHF
NA	TRBJ2-4	TRBV28	NA	TGTGCCAGCAGTTTAGGCAGGCTAGCCAAAAACATTCAGTACTTC	CASSLGRLAKNIQYF
NA	TRBJ1-2	TRBV5-1	TRBD1	TGCGCCAGCAGTGTGACTCAGGGGGCGGAAGGCTACACCTTC	CASSVTQGAEGYTF
NA	TRBJ2-7	TRBV27	NA	TGTGCCAGCGGGGACGCCCCGAATACGAACGAGCAGTACTTC	CASGDAPNTNEQYF
few	TRBJ1-4	TRBV6-5	NA	TGTGCCAGCAGTTTCTCAGGGGTGGAGGAAAAACTGTTTTTT	CASSFSGVEEKLFF
NA	TRBJ2-3	TRBV20-1	TRBD2	TGCAGTGCTAGAGATGGAGGGCTAGCGGCTAGCACAGATACGCAGTATTTT	CSARDGGLAASTDTQYF
once	TRBJ2-6	TRBV2	NA	TGTGCCAGCGGGGTTATTCGTCGTGGGTTCTCTGGGGCCAACGTCCTGACTTTC	CASGVIRRGFSGANVLTF
few	TRBJ2-3	TRBV20-1	TRBD2	TGCAGTGGGAGGGAGGGGAGCACAGATACGCAGTATTTT	CSGREGSTDTQYF
NA	TRBJ2-2	TRBV10-3	NA	TGTGCCATCAGTGAATCGCCTAGCGACACCGGGGAGCTGTTTTTT	CAISESPSDTGELFF
NA	TRBJ2-5	TRBV20-1	TRBD2	TGCAGTGCTTCGGAGGCGGGAGGTCCGCAGGAGACCCAGTACTTC	CSASEAGGPQETQYF